The T cell receptor beta chain under discussion was sequenced for a study of OX40 agonist ivuxolimab in advanced cancers. Study at large: Ivuxolimab, an antibody that agonizes OX40 (CD134), was administered to the patients. Those treated in dose escalation had hepatocellular carcinoma, melanoma, renal cell cancer or head and neck cancer. The group had a mean age of about 65 years, ranged from about 20 to 80, and was roughly 80% male. Partial responses were recorded for three patients, including one with hepatocellular carcinoma and two with cutaneous melanoma.

Libraries were prepared by immunoSEQ multiplex PCR; TCRdb keeps only in-frame clonotypes and omits some of them. This table holds tens of thousands of clones, roughly nine tenths found once. V lost 4 bases, J lost 0 bases, and 14 bases lay in between. Germline V lookup: CDR1 SGDLS, CDR2 YYNGEE. There are 16 residues in the CDR3. Source: CD4+ or CD8+ T cells sorted from blood, taken in a trial of the OX40 agonist ivuxolimab. The chain combines TRBV9 with TRBJ1-3; D is ambiguous. This clonotype was obtained from an adult with an advanced solid tumor such as melanoma, head and neck, liver or kidney cancer. This CDR3 reads CASSPMNRPSGNTIYF. The CDR3 nucleotides read TGTGCCAGCAGCCCTATGAACCGACCCTCTGGAAACACCATATATTTT.